Presented here are 7 T cell receptor beta chains from one specimen sequenced in a study of human T cells and chemical hapten exposure. Sample time point: patch test 1, 2 weeks after DPC sensitization. Treatment of the sample: therapeutic diphenylcyclopropenone sensitization with weekly scalp DPC. TCRdb fed the RACE reads into MiXCR, producing one record per CDR3 protein. This sample has around 74,000 distinct CDR3 sequences, with around a third found just once. The starting material was whole blood, obtained in connection with sensitization to the hapten diphenylcyclopropenone (DPC). The source of these receptors is a man aged 40-50 years with alopecia areata. Some clones in this sample may be carry-over from other donors' samples.

The V and J genes are TRBV6-5 and TRBJ2-3; 10 positions match TRBD2. Trimming took 2 bases from V and 5 from J; bases not matched to a gene: 7. Per germline, CDR1 MNHEY and CDR2 SVGAGI. The CDR3 loop spans 16 amino acids. The CDR3 region is CASSYLSGRRGDTQYF. The CDR3 bases are TGTGCCAGCAGTTACCTTAGCGGGAGGAGGGGAGATACGCAGTATTTT.

V and J are TRBV24-1 and TRBJ1-1; no clear D. CDR3 length equals 13 residues. Germline CDR1 reads KGHDR; CDR2 reads SFDVKD. The ends were cut back, 3 bases at V and 8 bases at J, with 12 bases in the middle. CDR3: CATSDDRGMEAFF. The CDR3 nucleotides read TGTGCCACCAGTGATGATCGGGGAATGGAAGCTTTCTTT.

This clonotype was counted a few times. The CDR3 DNA sequence: TGTGCCAGCAGCCGGGACAGCTATAGCAATCAGCCCCAGCATTTT. Translation gives CASSRDSYSNQPQHF. The chain is built from TRBV5-5 and TRBJ1-5; TRBD1 aligns across 7 bases. The CDR3 extends over 15 amino acids. Trimming cost V 4 bases and J 0 bases; bases outside gene matches: 4. Germline-derived CDR1 and CDR2 are SGHKS and YYEKEE (reference sequence).

The chain has TRBV4-2 and TRBJ1-1; maybe TRBD1 (5 bases). Trimming pared 0 bases from V and 11 bases from J, leaving 10 bases between. CDR1 and CDR2 (germline): LGHNA, YNFKEQ. CDR3 size: 12 residues. CDR3 residues: CASSQERGPAFF. CDR3 in DNA: TGTGCCAGCAGCCAAGAGAGGGGACCGGCTTTCTTT.

This clonotype was detected a few times. V gene TRBV5-6 combines with J gene TRBJ2-5; 12 bases are shared with TRBD1. CDR3 length equals 16 residues. Trimming at V came to 0 bases and at J to 6 bases, leaving 6 bases not matched to a gene. Germline lookup yields CDR1 SGHDT and CDR2 YYEEEE. The DNA for the CDR3 is TGTGCCAGCAGCTTGGTCGGGACAGGGGGCCCGCAGACCCAGTACTTC. Translating gives CASSLVGTGGPQTQYF.

The chain couples TRBV25-1 to TRBJ1-3, with D perhaps matching TRBD1 (6 bases). V lost 3 bases, J lost 0 bases, and 12 bases lay in between. CDR3 length: 16 residues. CDR1 MGHDK and CDR2 SYGVNS come from the germline V gene. CDR3 sequence (DNA): TGTGCCAGCAGTGACAGTGGACAGACCTCTGGAAACACCATATATTTT. This codes for CASSDSGQTSGNTIYF.

The chain combines TRBV7-9 with TRBJ2-4; 7 nucleotides match TRBD2. The V gene end was trimmed by 2 bases and the J gene end by 1 base; junction bases not matched to a gene: 5. Germline values: CDR1 SEHNR, CDR2 FQNEAQ (reference sequence). This CDR3 comprises 16 residues. This CDR3 reads CASSLSPAGAKNIQYF. CDR3 nucleotide sequence: TGTGCCAGCAGCTTAAGTCCAGCGGGGGCCAAAAACATTCAGTACTTC.